Listed here are 3 T cell receptor beta chains from one sample, sequenced in a study of OX40 agonist ivuxolimab in advanced cancers. Some clones are missing from TCRdb's copy, which holds only in-frame ones; the method was immunoSEQ multiplex PCR. The data contain around 40,000 clones, more than 70% of them singletons. The sequencing used CD4+ or CD8+ T cells sorted from blood, collected in a trial of the OX40 agonist ivuxolimab. The receptors derive from an adult with an advanced solid tumor such as melanoma, head and neck, liver or kidney cancer.

This clone is medium-sized in the sample. The chain recombines TRBV18 with TRBJ2-2, with D hard to call. V shed 4 bases and J shed 3 bases, with 12 bases lying between them. This CDR3 comprises 15 residues. From germline, CDR1 is KGHSH and CDR2 LQKENI. The CDR3 reads CASSQLGRDTGELFF. Written as DNA, the CDR3 is TGTGCCAGCTCACAGCTGGGAAGGGACACCGGGGAGCTGTTTTTT.

The CDR3 bases are TGTGCCAGCAAGCAAGACAGCTCCTACAATGAGCAGTTCTTC. Translated, it gives CASKQDSSYNEQFF. This sequence joins TRBV6-4 and TRBJ2-1; tentative D call: TRBD1 (5 bases). Deletions cut 7 bases from V and 0 bases from J, with 10 bases between. The CDR3 spans 14 residues. CDR1 is MRHNA, CDR2 SNTAGT, per germline.

This chain connects TRBV6-5 to TRBJ2-5, with D tentatively TRBD1 (5 bases). Germline values: CDR1 MNHEY, CDR2 SVGAGI. The length of the CDR3 is 14 residues. V lost 10 bases and J 0 bases, leaving 15 bases between the germline ends. Here the CDR3 DNA reads TGTGCCATCCGGCAGGGAAGCAACCAAGAGACCCAGTACTTC. Protein sequence: CAIRQGSNQETQYF.